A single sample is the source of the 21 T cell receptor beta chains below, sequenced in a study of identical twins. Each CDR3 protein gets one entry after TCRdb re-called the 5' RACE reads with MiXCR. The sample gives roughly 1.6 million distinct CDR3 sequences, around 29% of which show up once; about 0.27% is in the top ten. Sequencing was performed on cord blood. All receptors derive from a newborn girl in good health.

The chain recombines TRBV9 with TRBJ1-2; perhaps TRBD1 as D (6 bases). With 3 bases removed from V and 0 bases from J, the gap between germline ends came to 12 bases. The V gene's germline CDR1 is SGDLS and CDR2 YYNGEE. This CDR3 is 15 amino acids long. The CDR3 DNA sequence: TGTGCCAGCAGCGCCTACAGGGACTCTAACTATGGCTACACCTTC. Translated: CASSAYRDSNYGYTF.

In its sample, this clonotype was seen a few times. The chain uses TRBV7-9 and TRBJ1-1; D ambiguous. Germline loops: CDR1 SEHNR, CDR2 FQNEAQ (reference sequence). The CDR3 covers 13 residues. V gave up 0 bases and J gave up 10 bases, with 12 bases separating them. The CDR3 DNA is TGTGCCAGCAGCTTAGCACCGCATGGCGGAGCTTTCTTT. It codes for CASSLAPHGGAFF.

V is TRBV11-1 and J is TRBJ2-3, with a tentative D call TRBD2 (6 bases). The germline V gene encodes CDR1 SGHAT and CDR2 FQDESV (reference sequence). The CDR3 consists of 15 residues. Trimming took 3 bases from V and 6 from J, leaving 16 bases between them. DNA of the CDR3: TGTGCCAGCAGCTTGGCGGGACCCTTAGTGGATACGCAGTATTTT. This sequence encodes CASSLAGPLVDTQYF.

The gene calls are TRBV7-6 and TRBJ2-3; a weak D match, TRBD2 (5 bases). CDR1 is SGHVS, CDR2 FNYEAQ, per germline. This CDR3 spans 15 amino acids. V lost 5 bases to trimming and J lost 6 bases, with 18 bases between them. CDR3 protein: CASSVGLGSGDTQYF. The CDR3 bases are TGTGCCAGCAGCGTAGGGTTAGGATCGGGGGATACGCAGTATTTT.

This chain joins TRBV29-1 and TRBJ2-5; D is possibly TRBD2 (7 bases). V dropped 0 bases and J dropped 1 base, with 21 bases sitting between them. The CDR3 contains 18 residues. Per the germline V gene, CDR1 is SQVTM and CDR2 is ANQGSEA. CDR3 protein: CSVEDYFGGGRSQETQYF. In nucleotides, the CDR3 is TGCAGCGTTGAAGATTATTTTGGGGGGGGCAGGTCCCAAGAGACCCAGTACTTC.

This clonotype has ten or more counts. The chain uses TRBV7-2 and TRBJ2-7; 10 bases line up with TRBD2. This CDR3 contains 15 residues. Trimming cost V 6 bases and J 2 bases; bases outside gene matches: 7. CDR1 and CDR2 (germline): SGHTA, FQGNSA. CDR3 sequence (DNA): TGTGCCAGCAGTCCTCGGACTAGCGGACCCTACGAGCAGTACTTC. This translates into CASSPRTSGPYEQYF.

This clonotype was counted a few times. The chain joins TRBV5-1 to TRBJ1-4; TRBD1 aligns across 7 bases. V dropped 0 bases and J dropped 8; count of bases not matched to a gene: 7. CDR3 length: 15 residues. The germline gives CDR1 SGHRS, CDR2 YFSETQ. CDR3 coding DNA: TGCGCCAGCAGCTTGGGGGCAGGGGGAGGAGAAAAACTGTTTTTT. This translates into CASSLGAGGGEKLFF. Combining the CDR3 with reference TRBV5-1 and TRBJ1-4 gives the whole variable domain KAGVTQTPRYLIKTRGQQVTLSCSPISGHRSVSWYQQTPGQGLQFLFEYFSETQRNKGNFPGRFSGRQFSNSRSEMNVSTLELGDSALYLCASSLGAGGGEKLFFGSGTQLSVL.

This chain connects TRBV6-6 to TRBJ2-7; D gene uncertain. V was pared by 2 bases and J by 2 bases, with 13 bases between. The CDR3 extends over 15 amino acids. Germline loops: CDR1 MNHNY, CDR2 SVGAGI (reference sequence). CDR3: CASSYGLTAPYEQYF. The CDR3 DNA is TGTGCCAGCAGTTACGGTTTAACCGCACCCTACGAGCAGTACTTC.

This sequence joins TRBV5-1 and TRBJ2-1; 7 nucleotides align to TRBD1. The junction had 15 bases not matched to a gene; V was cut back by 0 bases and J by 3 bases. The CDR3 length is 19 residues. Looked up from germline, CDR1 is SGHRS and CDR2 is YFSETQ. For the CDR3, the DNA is TGCGCCAGCAGCTTGGCCGTCTTCACAAGTGCAGGGGGCTACAATGAGCAGTTCTTC. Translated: CASSLAVFTSAGGYNEQFF.

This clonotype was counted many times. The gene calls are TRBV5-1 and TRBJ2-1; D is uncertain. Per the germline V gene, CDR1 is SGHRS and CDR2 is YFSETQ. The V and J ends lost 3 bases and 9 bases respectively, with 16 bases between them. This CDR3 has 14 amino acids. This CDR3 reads CASSSNIRLGEQFF. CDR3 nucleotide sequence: TGCGCCAGCAGCTCCAATATCCGCTTGGGTGAGCAGTTCTTC.

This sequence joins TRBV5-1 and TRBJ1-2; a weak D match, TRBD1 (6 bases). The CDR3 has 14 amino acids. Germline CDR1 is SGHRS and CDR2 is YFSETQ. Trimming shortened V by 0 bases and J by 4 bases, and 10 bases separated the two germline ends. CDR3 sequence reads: CASSLGQVGYGYTF. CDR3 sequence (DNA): TGCGCCAGCAGCTTGGGACAGGTTGGCTATGGCTACACCTTC.

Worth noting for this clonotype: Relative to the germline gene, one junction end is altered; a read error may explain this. The CDR3 bases are TGCGGTGCTACGGTGCGTCAGGGCCAAGAGACCCAGTACTTC. The encoded protein is CGATVRQGQETQYF. The chain combines TRBV20-1 with TRBJ2-5; perhaps TRBD1 as D (5 bases). Per the germline V gene, CDR1 is DFQATT and CDR2 is SNEGSKA (reference sequence). The CDR3 runs 14 residues.

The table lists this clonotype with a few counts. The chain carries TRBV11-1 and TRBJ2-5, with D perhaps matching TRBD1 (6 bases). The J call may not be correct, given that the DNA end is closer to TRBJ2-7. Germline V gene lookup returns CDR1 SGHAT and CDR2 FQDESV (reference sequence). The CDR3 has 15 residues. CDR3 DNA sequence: TGTGCCAGCAGCTTAATCGTGGGCAGGGGCGACGAGCAGTACTTC. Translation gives CASSLIVGRGDEQYF.

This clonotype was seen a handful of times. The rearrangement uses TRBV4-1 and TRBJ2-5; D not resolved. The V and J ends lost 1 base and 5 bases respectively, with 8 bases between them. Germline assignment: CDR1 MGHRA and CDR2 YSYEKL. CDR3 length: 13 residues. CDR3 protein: CASSQVVLETQYF. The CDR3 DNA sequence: TGCGCCAGCAGCCAAGTAGTACTGGAGACCCAGTACTTC.

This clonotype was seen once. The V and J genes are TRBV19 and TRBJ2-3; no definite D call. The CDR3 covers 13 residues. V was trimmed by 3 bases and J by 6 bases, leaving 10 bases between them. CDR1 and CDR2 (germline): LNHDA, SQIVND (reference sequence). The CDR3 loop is CASSMGQLDTQYF. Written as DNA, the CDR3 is TGTGCCAGTAGTATGGGTCAGCTCGATACGCAGTATTTT. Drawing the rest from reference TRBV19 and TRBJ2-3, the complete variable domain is DGGITQSPKYLFRKEGQNVTLSCEQNLNHDAMYWYRQDPGQGLRLIYYSQIVNDFQKGDIAEGYSVSREKKESFPLTVTSAQKNPTAFYLCASSMGQLDTQYFGPGTRLTVL.

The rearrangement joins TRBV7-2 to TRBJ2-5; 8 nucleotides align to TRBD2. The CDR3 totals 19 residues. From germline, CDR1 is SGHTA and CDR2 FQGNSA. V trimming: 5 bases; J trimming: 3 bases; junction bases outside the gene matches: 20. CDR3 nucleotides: TGTGCCAGCAGCCCAGGCCGGCTAGCGGGTTGGAAACCTAAAGAGACCCAGTACTTC. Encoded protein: CASSPGRLAGWKPKETQYF.

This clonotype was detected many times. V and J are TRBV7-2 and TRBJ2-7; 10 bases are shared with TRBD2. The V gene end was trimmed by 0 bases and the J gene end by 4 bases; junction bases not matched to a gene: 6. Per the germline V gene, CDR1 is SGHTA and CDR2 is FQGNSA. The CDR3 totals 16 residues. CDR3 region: CASSLALAGGPYEQYF. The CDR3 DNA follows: TGTGCCAGCAGCTTAGCTTTAGCGGGAGGACCTTACGAGCAGTACTTC.

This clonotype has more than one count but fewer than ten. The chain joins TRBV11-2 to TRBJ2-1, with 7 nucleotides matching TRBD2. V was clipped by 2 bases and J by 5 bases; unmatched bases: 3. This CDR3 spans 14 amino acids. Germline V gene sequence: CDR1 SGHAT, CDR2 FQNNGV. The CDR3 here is CASSLYGGNNEQFF. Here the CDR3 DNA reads TGTGCCAGCAGCTTATACGGGGGGAACAATGAGCAGTTCTTC.

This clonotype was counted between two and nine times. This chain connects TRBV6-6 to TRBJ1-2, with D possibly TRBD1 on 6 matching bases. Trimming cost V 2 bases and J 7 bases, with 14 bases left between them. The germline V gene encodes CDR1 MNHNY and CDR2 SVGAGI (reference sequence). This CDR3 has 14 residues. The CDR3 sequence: CASSYGQGTGGYTF. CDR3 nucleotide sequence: TGTGCCAGCAGTTACGGCCAGGGGACGGGTGGCTACACCTTC.

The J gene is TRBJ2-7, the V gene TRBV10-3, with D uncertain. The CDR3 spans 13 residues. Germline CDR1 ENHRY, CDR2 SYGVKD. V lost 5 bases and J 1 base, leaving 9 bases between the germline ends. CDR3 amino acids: CAISYLISYEQYF. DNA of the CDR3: TGTGCCATCAGTTATCTTATATCCTACGAGCAGTACTTC.

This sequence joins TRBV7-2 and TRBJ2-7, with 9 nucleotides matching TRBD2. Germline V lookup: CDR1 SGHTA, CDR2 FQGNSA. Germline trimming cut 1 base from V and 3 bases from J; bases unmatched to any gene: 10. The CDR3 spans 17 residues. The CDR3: CASSLEGSGRGDYEQYF. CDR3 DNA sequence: TGTGCCAGCAGCTTAGAGGGTAGCGGGAGAGGGGACTACGAGCAGTACTTC.